The rows below give T cell receptor beta chains drawn from one sample of a study of cytomegalovirus exposure and HLA in healthy donors. Sequencing used immunoSEQ multiplex PCR; TCRdb keeps in-frame clones, though not all of them. The table for this sample gives approximately 110,000 clones. The specimen sequenced was PBMCs. These receptor sequences come from a man aged 18 to 29 in good health and CMV-seronegative. Each CDR3 is given without its conserved first and last residue.

>TRBV7-9
ASSLITGASYEQY
>TRBV5-4
ASSPQGVSLHGYT
>TRBV30
AWRWGGLAGGNRKTQY
>TRBV5-1
ASSPGQEINYGYT
>TRBV7-9
ASSRSTVTESTDTQY
>TRBV5-5
ASSARDRAQGYT
>TRBV6-4
ASSGQGTDTQY
>TRBV2
ASGQSIPEAF
>TRBV13
ASSRRGSGANVLT
>TRBV28
ASRRQGTNEKLF
>TRBV6-5
ASSYSGQLGNTIY
>TRBV9
ASSPQTKAVSYEQY
>TRBV4-1
ASSQDLQVGGYT
>TRBV19
ASSRQTSGNTGELF
>TRBV14
ASSRAPSVQGTYEQY
>TRBV28
ASRGGQAREKLF
>TRBV5-6
ASSFSSGYEQY
>TRBV9
ASSPPTGTHTGELF
>TRBV11-2
ASSLQGDYEQY
>TRBV15
ATSSTGFTEAF
>TRBV6-1
ASSVGTANNQPQH
>TRBV5-1
ASSHPGQGEGETQY
>TRBV30
AWGRDRGSHEQY
>TRBV7-2
ASSGTSGRNTGELF
>TRBV10-3
AISESKARLSNEQF
>TRBV7-3
ASASGGAGEQL
>TRBV10-3
AISTSGRLYEQY
>TRBV7-9
ASSLGGVGSGANVLT
>TRBV7-6
ASSSPGAGSEAF
>TRBV19
ASSIGQGNNQPQH
>TRBV4-1
ASSQLDAAGKDTQY
>TRBV2
ASSDRGGNQPQH
>TRBV9
ASSGTGGSTEAF
>TRBV2
ASQPRVAGANVLT
>TRBV25-1
ASSEHQAQETQY
>TRBV7-9
ASSFPEGNQPQH
>TRBV19
ASSVTGTGASNEQF
>TRBV5-1
ASSYRDRRTDTQY
>TRBV6-5
ASSYRAGNTDTQY
>TRBV5-1
ASSHGSGGPTDTQY
>TRBV11-2
ASSLEGRGETQY
>TRBV23-1
ASSRCVQETQY
>TRBV7-8
ASSSQEAGNQPQH
>TRBV5-1
ASSWTGPTGELF
>TRBV29-1
SPNLDRTDSYEQY
>TRBV18
ASVYSGNTIY
>TRBV27
ASSSLGHDGYT
>TRBV10-1
ASSRDISYEQY
>TRBV9
ASSLSSGATTSTDTQY
>TRBV7-8
ASSAKLAGQIYEQY
>TRBV10-3
AIRTQQGVFGSPLH
>TRBV1
TSSQDRPYRGPTDTQY